The present T cell receptor beta chain was sequenced within a study of blood T cell repertoires in COVID-19 (dated by TCRdb to the early 2020s). With respect to the entire study: The collaborator samples originated in the United States, Italy and Spain and spanned the acute and convalescent phases of COVID-19. The prospective study material was composed of cDNA or gDNA derived from T cells, B-cell-depleted T cells, or PBMCs. Subjects who had been exposed to COVID-19, were actively infected with it, or had recovered from it provided the deeply sampled blood TCRbeta repertoires that made up the dataset. The repertoires were released in a freely available public database intended as a resource for research on the immune response to SARS-CoV-2. Samples came from the ongoing ImmuneRACE study (first 160 participants) plus 1,254 subjects from 6 global collaborators. The sample metadata nearly always contained a de-identified subject ID, COVID-19 status, age in years and sex. Where HLA class I and class II types were available, the types were taken from metadata supplied by the sample provider, not from assay-based typing.

A word on this clone: Its antigen is unknown. No much larger clone exists at a distance of one base, and base qualities are not known.

TCRbeta CDR3 regions were amplified from genomic DNA using the immunoSEQ Assay, a bias-controlled multiplex PCR. The original methods were these. The number of nucleated cells in each sample was estimated from the amplification of reference gene primers within the assay. To quantify the absolute abundance of each unique TCRbeta CDR3 rearrangement, sequence reads were collapsed and filtered. For each sample, productive Simpson clonality was calculated as the square root of Simpson's diversity index over productive rearrangements. Imported from immuneACCESS, the table was reduced by TCRdb to in-frame sequences with V and J called. These copies leave out some clones; in studies compared against another copy, an unresolved V gene accounts for under half, and the cause of the remainder is not known. V and J calls and clone size follow that table, whereas D and trimming were derived from the DNA. Across this sample there are some 150,000 clones, with roughly 80% seen only once. The top ten constitute about 14% of the sample.

The study at large found these results: How much clinical and demographic metadata was included differed by source and by participant, and the metadata was provided uncurated.

The germline V and J ends show losses of 1 base and 0 bases respectively, and no gene match explains 2 bases of the junction. Spanning cysteine to phenylalanine, the CDR3 consists of 15 amino acids. Left in the record is the CDR3 DNA by itself, 45 bases read in frame from the first base. The germline V gene encodes CDR1 SNHLY and CDR2 FYNNEI. Whole blood was collected in K2EDTA tubes by collaborating institutions according to the institutions' own protocols. For TCRbeta analysis, collaborators shipped samples in one of three forms: frozen whole blood, isolated PBMCs, or DNA extracted from either of those sample types.

Sequencing used peripheral blood. The chain joins TRBV2 to TRBJ1-2; 7 of the junction bases match TRBD1. The receptor was isolated from a woman at least 80 years old with acute or convalescent COVID-19. The nucleotide sequence is TGTGCCAGCAGTGAAGAGGGACAGACTAACTATGGCTACACCTTC. The encoded protein is CASSEEGQTNYGYTF.